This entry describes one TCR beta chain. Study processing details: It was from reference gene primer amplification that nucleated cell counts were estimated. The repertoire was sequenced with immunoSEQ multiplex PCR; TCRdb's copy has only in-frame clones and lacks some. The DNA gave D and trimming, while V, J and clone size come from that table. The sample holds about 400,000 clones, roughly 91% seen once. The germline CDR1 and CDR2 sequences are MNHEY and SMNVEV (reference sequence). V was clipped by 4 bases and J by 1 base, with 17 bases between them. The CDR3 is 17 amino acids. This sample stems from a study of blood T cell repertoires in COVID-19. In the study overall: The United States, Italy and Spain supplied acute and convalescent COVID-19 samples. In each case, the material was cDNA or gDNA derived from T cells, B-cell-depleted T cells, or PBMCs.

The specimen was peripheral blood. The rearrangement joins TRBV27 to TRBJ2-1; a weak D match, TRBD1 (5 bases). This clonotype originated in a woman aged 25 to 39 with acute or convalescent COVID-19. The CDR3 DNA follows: TGTGCCAGCAGTTCAGCCACCTCAGGGATTTCCTACAATGAGCAGTTCTTC. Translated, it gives CASSSATSGISYNEQFF.